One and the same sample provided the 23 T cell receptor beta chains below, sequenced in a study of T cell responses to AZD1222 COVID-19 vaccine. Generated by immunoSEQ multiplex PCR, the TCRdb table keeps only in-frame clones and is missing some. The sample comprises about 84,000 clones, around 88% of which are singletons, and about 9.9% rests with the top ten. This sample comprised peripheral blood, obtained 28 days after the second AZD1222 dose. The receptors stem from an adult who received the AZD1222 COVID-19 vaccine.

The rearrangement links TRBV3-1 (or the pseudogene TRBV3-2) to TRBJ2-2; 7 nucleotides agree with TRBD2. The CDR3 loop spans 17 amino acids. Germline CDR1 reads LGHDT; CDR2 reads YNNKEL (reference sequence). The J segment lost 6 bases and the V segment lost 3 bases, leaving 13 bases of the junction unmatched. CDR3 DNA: TGTGCCAGCAGCCACTCGGGAGCGGGGTTCGTTTCCGGGGAGCTGTTTTTT. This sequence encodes CASSHSGAGFVSGELFF.

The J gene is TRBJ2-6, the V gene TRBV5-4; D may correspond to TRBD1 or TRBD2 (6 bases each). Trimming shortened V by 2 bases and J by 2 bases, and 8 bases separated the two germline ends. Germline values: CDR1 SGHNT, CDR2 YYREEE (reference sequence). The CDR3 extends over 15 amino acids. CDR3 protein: CASSFGGPGANVLTF. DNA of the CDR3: TGTGCCAGCAGCTTCGGGGGCCCTGGGGCCAACGTCCTGACTTTC.

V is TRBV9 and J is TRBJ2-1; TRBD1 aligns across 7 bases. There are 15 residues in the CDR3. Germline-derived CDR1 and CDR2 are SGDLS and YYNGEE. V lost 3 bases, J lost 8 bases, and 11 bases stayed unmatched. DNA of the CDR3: TGTGCCAGCAGCGCCAGACAGGGTTTCAGCCATGAGCAGTTCTTC. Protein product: CASSARQGFSHEQFF.

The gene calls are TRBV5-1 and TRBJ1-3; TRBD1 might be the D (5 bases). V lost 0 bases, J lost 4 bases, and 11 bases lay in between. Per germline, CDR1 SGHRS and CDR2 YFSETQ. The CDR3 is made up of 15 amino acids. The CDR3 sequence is CASSLASGLGNTIYF. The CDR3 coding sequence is TGCGCCAGCAGCTTGGCTTCAGGGCTAGGAAACACCATATATTTT.

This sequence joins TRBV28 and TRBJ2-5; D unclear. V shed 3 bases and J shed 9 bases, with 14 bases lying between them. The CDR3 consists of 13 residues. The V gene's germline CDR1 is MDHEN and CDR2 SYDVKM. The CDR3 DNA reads TGTGCCAGCAGTTTGGCAGGCCGGGTGTCCCAGTACTTC. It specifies CASSLAGRVSQYF. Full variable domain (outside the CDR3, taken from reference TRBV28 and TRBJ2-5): DVKVTQSSRYLVKRTGEKVFLECVQDMDHENMFWYRQDPGLGLRLIYFSYDVKMKEKGDIPEGYSVSREKKERFSLILESASTNQTSMYLCASSLAGRVSQYFGPGTRLLVL.

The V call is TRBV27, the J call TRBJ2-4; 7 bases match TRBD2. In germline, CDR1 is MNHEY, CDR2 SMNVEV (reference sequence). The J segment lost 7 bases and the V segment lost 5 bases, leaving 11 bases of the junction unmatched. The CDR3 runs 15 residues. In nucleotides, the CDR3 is TGTGCCAGCAGTCCCCGACTAAGCGGGGTGAACATTCAGTACTTC. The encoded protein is CASSPRLSGVNIQYF.

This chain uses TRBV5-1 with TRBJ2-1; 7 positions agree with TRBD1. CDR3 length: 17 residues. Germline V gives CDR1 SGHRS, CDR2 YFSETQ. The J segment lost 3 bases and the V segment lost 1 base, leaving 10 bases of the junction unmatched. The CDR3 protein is CASSLSTGVYYYNEQFF. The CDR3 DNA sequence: TGCGCCAGCAGCTTGTCCACAGGGGTTTATTACTACAATGAGCAGTTCTTC.

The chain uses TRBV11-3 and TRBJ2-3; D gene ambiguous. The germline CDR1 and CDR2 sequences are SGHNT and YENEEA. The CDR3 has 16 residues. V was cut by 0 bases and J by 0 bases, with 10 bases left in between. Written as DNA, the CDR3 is TGTGCCAGCAGCTTAGACGGCGACACCAGCACAGATACGCAGTATTTT. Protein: CASSLDGDTSTDTQYF.

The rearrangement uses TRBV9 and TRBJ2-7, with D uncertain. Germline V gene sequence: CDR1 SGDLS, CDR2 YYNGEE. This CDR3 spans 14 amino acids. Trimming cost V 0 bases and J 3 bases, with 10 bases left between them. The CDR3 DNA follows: TGTGCCAGCAGCGTAGTAGGCAGTCTCTACGAGCAGTACTTC. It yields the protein CASSVVGSLYEQYF. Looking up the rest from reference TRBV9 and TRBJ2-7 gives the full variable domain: DSGVTQTPKHLITATGQRVTLRCSPRSGDLSVYWYQQSLDQGLQFLIQYYNGEERAKGNILERFSAQQFPDLHSELNLSSLELGDSALYFCASSVVGSLYEQYFGPGTRLTVT.

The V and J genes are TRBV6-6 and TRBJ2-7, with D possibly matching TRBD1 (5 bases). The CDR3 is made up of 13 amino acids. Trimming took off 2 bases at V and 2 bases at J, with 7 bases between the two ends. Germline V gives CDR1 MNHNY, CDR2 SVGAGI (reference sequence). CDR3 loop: CASSYRGPYEQYF. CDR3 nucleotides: TGTGCCAGCAGTTACAGGGGCCCCTACGAGCAGTACTTC.

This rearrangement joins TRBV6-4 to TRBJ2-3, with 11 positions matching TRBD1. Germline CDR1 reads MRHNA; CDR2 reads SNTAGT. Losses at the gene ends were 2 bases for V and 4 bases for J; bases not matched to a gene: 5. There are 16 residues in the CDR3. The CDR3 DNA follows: TGTGCCAGCAGTGACCAACCGGGACAGGGGGCAGATACGCAGTATTTT. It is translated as CASSDQPGQGADTQYF.

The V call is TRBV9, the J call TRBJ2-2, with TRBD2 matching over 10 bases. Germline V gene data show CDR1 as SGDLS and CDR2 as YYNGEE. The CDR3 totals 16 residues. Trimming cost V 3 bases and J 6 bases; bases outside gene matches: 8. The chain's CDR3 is CASSATSGGAAGELFF. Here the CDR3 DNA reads TGTGCCAGCAGCGCTACGAGCGGGGGGGCCGCCGGGGAGCTGTTTTTT.

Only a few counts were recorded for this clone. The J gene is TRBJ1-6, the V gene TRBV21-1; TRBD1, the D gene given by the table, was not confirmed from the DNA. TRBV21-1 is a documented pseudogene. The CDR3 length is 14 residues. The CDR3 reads CASSKWYRLRTLHF. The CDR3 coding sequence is TGTGCCAGCAGCAAATGGTACAGGCTTAGGACCCTCCACTTT.

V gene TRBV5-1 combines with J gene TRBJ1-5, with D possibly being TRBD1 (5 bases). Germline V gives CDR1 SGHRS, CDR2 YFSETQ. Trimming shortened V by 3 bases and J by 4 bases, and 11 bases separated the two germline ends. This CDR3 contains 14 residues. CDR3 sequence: CASSSGQPNQPQHF. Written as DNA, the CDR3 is TGCGCCAGCAGCTCGGGGCAGCCAAATCAGCCCCAGCATTTT.

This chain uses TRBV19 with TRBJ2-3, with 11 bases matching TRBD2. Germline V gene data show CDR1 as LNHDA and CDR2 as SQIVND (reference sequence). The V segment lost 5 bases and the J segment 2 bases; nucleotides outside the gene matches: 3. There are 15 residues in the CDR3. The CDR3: CASSPGLAATDTQYF. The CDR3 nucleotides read TGTGCCAGTAGTCCGGGACTAGCGGCCACAGATACGCAGTATTTT.

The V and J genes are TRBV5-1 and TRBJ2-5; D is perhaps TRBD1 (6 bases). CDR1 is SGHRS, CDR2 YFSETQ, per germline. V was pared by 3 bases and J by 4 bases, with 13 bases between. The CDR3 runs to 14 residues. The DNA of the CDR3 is TGCGCCAGCAGCTGGGAAACAGGGCGAGAGACCCAGTACTTC. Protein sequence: CASSWETGRETQYF.

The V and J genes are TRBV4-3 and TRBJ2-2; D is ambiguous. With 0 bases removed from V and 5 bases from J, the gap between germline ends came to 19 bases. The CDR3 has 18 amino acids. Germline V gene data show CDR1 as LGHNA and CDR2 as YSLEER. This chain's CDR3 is CASSQDLKQRRPTGELFF. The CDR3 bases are TGCGCCAGCAGCCAAGACTTAAAACAGCGTCGGCCGACCGGGGAGCTGTTTTTT.

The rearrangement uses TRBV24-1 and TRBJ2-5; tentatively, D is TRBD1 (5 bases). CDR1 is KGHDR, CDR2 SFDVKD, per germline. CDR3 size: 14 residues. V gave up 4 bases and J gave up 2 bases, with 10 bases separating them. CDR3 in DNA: TGTGCCACCAGTGAGGGGCCAGTACAAGAGACCCAGTACTTC. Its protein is CATSEGPVQETQYF.

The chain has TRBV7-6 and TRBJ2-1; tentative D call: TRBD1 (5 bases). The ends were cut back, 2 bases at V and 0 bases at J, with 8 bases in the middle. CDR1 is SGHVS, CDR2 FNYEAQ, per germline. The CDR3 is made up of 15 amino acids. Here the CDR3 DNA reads TGTGCCAGCAGCTTACAGGGTAGCTCCTACAATGAGCAGTTCTTC. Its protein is CASSLQGSSYNEQFF.

The CDR3 DNA is TGTGCCAGCAGCATCGGACAGGTCACTGAAGCTTTCTTT. As protein: CASSIGQVTEAFF. The chain joins TRBV7-9 to TRBJ1-1; 7 bases line up with TRBD1. V gave up 5 bases and J gave up 4 bases; unmatched junction bases: 4. The CDR3 has 13 residues. CDR1 is SEHNR and CDR2 is FQNEAQ in the germline V gene (reference sequence).

The CDR3 nucleotides are TGTGCCAGCAGCGTAGAGGGACAGGGGGGAGAGACCCAGTACTTC. This encodes CASSVEGQGGETQYF. This chain uses TRBV9 with TRBJ2-5, with TRBD1 identical over 11 bases. The CDR3 runs 15 residues. Unmatched junction bases numbered 2, after V lost 0 bases and J lost 4 bases. Germline V CDR1 and CDR2: SGDLS, YYNGEE.

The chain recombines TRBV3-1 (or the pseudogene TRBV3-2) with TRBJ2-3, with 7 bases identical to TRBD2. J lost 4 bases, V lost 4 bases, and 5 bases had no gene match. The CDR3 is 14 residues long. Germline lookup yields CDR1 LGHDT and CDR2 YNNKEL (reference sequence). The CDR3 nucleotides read TGTGCCAGCAGCCTCCGACTAGCCTCAGATACGCAGTATTTT. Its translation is CASSLRLASDTQYF.

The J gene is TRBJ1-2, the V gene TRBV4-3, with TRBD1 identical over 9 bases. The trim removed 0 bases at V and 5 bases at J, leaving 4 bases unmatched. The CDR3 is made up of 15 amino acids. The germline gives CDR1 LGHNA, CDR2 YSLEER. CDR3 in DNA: TGCGCCAGCAGCCAAGATGGGGACAGGGCTTATGGCTACACCTTC. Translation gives CASSQDGDRAYGYTF.